The 28 T cell receptor beta chains below come from one sample, sequenced in a study of blood T cell repertoires in COVID-19. Profiled with immunoSEQ multiplex PCR; TCRdb holds only in-frame clones, not every one. The sample has some 93,000 clones, around 80% seen once; the top ten hold around 9.3%. The sample taken for sequencing was peripheral blood. These TCRs come from a man aged 65 to 85 with acute or convalescent COVID-19.

The chain couples TRBV28 to TRBJ1-1; the D is unclear. V shed 5 bases and J shed 6 bases, with 7 bases lying between them. The CDR3 spans 11 residues. CDR1 and CDR2 (germline): MDHEN, SYDVKM. The CDR3 DNA is TGTGCCAGCAGTCAACATCCTGAAGCTTTCTTT. Protein product: CASSQHPEAFF.

This CDR3 is CASSPGLGFEQFF. For the CDR3, the DNA is TGTGCCAGCAGCCCAGGTCTTGGGTTCGAGCAGTTCTTC. The gene calls are TRBV7-2 and TRBJ2-1, with no clear D. This CDR3 contains 13 residues. Per the germline V gene, CDR1 is SGHTA and CDR2 is FQGNSA. Trimming stripped 5 bases from V and 10 bases from J, with 15 bases between.

The rearrangement uses TRBV19 and TRBJ1-1; TRBD1 agrees at 11 bases. V dropped 6 bases and J dropped 5; count of bases not matched to a gene: 8. Germline CDR1 LNHDA, CDR2 SQIVND (reference sequence). The length of the CDR3 is 15 residues. The CDR3 is CASSGGQGAQTEAFF. As DNA, the CDR3 is TGTGCCAGTAGCGGAGGACAGGGGGCGCAGACTGAAGCTTTCTTT.

The chain employs TRBV6-5 and TRBJ2-7; the match to TRBD1 covers 8 bases. The V and J ends lost 8 bases and 9 bases, in that order; junction bases with no gene match: 12. The CDR3 contains 13 residues. CDR1 MNHEY and CDR2 SVGAGI come from the germline V gene. CDR3 sequence (DNA): TGTGCCAGCGAACCGGGACAGGCTTCTGGGCAGTACTTC. Protein: CASEPGQASGQYF.

The genes are TRBV3-1 (or the pseudogene TRBV3-2) and TRBJ1-1, with 10 bases that match TRBD1. Germline CDR1 is LGHDT and CDR2 is YNNKEL (reference sequence). The CDR3 covers 13 residues. V was clipped by 4 bases and J by 4 bases; unmatched bases: 0. For the CDR3, the DNA is TGTGCCAGCAGCCGGACAGGGGGCACTGAAGCTTTCTTT. Translation gives CASSRTGGTEAFF.

This sequence joins TRBV6-4 and TRBJ2-1; 11 bases are a match to TRBD2. V was pared by 3 bases and J by 4 bases, with 5 bases of the junction left unmatched. From germline, CDR1 is MRHNA and CDR2 SNTAGT. The CDR3 length is 16 residues. The CDR3 nucleotides read TGTGCCAGCAGTGAGACTAGCGGGGCCCCTTACAATGAGCAGTTCTTC. This encodes CASSETSGAPYNEQFF.

V is TRBV4-2 and J is TRBJ1-2; a possible D gene is TRBD1 (6 bases). The V and J ends lost 11 bases and 0 bases respectively, with 16 bases between them. Germline V gene sequence: CDR1 LGHNA, CDR2 YNFKEQ. This CDR3 has 14 amino acids. The CDR3 region is CAAGSGQTNYGYTF. CDR3 sequence (DNA): TGTGCCGCTGGGAGTGGACAGACTAACTATGGCTACACCTTC.

This chain uses TRBV4-2 with TRBJ2-3; 11 positions match TRBD2. Germline loops: CDR1 LGHNA, CDR2 YNFKEQ. After removal of 1 base from V and 6 bases from J, the junction contained 6 bases not matched to a gene. CDR3 length equals 16 residues. The CDR3 region has the DNA TGTGCCAGCAGCCAAGGGGGGACTAGCGGTGTTGATACGCAGTATTTT. Its protein is CASSQGGTSGVDTQYF.

This clone was counted between two and nine times. J is TRBJ1-5 and V is TRBV28, with a weak D call TRBD1 (6 bases). The CDR3 length is 15 residues. Germline CDR1 MDHEN, CDR2 SYDVKM. V was pared by 7 bases and J by 1 base, with 14 bases between. The CDR3 sequence is CASTPVQGSNQPQHF. The DNA of the CDR3 is TGTGCCAGCACCCCCGTACAGGGCAGCAATCAGCCCCAGCATTTT.

V and J are TRBV19 and TRBJ1-2; D remains ambiguous. Germline V gene sequence: CDR1 LNHDA, CDR2 SQIVND (reference sequence). V shed 0 bases and J shed 0 bases, with 8 bases lying between them. This CDR3 spans 15 amino acids. The CDR3 spells CASSIEAQSNYGYTF. CDR3 nucleotide sequence: TGTGCCAGTAGTATAGAGGCACAGTCTAACTATGGCTACACCTTC.

The genes are TRBV7-2 and TRBJ2-3; D uncertain. This CDR3 region has 13 residues. Germline V gene sequence: CDR1 SGHTA, CDR2 FQGNSA. V gave up 5 bases and J gave up 6 bases, with 12 bases separating them. CDR3 amino acids: CASSTKHGDTQYF. The CDR3 DNA follows: TGTGCCAGCAGCACTAAGCATGGGGATACGCAGTATTTT. Variable domain in full (rest from reference TRBV7-2 and TRBJ2-3): GAGVSQSPSNKVTEKGKDVELRCDPISGHTALYWYRQSLGQGLEFLIYFQGNSAPDKSGLPSDRFSAERTGGSVSTLTIQRTQQEDSAVYLCASSTKHGDTQYFGPGTRLTVL.

This clone was observed a few times. The chain recombines TRBV2 with TRBJ2-3; D perhaps matches TRBD2 (5 bases). The germline V gene encodes CDR1 SNHLY and CDR2 FYNNEI. Between the trimmed V and J ends, which lost 4 bases and 6 bases, there was a span of 11 bases. The CDR3 extends over 13 amino acids. Here the CDR3 DNA reads TGTGCCAGCAGTGGGTGGGAGCGGGATACGCAGTATTTT. Its protein is CASSGWERDTQYF.

V is TRBV5-8 and J is TRBJ2-3, with TRBD2 identical over 12 bases. The V and J ends lost 4 bases and 2 bases, in that order; junction bases with no gene match: 8. Germline CDR1 SGHTS, CDR2 YDEGEE. CDR3 length: 17 residues. CDR3 DNA: TGTGCCAGCAGCCTCCCCGGGACTAGCGGGTTCACAGATACGCAGTATTTT. Its translation is CASSLPGTSGFTDTQYF.

CDR3 loop: CASSLRTPNTEAFF. CDR3 DNA sequence: TGTGCCAGCAGCCTCCGGACACCGAACACTGAAGCTTTCTTT. V usage is TRBV5-5 and J usage is TRBJ1-1; tentative D call: TRBD1 (5 bases). There are 14 residues in the CDR3. The V gene's germline CDR1 is SGHKS and CDR2 YYEKEE (reference sequence). V was pared by 4 bases and J by 1 base, with 11 bases between.

J is TRBJ2-1 and V is TRBV7-2, with a weak D call TRBD2 (5 bases). The ends were cut back, 3 bases at V and 0 bases at J, with 9 bases in the middle. In germline, CDR1 is SGHTA, CDR2 FQGNSA. The CDR3 spans 15 residues. CDR3 nucleotides: TGTGCCAGCAGCTTTAGTAGCGCCTCCTACAATGAGCAGTTCTTC. This codes for CASSFSSASYNEQFF.

J is TRBJ1-2 and V is TRBV7-2; D possibly corresponds to TRBD1 (6 bases). Germline V gene lookup returns CDR1 SGHTA and CDR2 FQGNSA. Trimming took 4 bases from V and 2 from J, leaving 8 bases between them. This CDR3 spans 13 amino acids. CDR3 sequence: CASSWTENYGYTF. Written as DNA, the CDR3 is TGTGCCAGCAGCTGGACAGAGAACTATGGCTACACCTTC.

This sequence joins TRBV20-1 and TRBJ1-4; D remains unclear. The V end was cut by 2 bases, the J end by 8 bases, with 6 bases between. Germline CDR1 and CDR2: DFQATT and SNEGSKA (reference sequence). The CDR3 is made up of 11 amino acids. CDR3 in DNA: TGCAGTGCTAGAATCGGGGAAAAACTGTTTTTT. Amino acid sequence: CSARIGEKLFF.

V gene TRBV19 combines with J gene TRBJ2-2, with D perhaps TRBD2 (6 bases). The CDR3 consists of 15 residues. Trimming left V 7 bases short and J 5 bases short, with 17 bases between. CDR1 is LNHDA and CDR2 is SQIVND in the germline V gene (reference sequence). The CDR3 DNA sequence: TGTGCCAGTACGACGAGGGAGGAGGTTACCGGGGAGCTGTTTTTT. Residues: CASTTREEVTGELFF.

This clone has more than one count but fewer than ten. The chain combines TRBV24-1 with TRBJ2-7; 9 nucleotides match TRBD2. J was trimmed by 0 bases and V by 8 bases; bases with no gene match: 13. There are 17 residues in the CDR3. Germline V gives CDR1 KGHDR, CDR2 SFDVKD. CDR3 amino acids: CATTSALAGLSSYEQYF. DNA for the CDR3: TGTGCCACCACATCGGCACTAGCGGGCCTAAGCTCCTACGAGCAGTACTTC.

This chain links TRBV5-1 with TRBJ1-4; TRBD1 aligns across 8 bases. V lost 0 bases, J lost 8 bases, and 9 bases stayed unmatched. Germline CDR1 reads SGHRS; CDR2 reads YFSETQ. This CDR3 comprises 16 residues. The CDR3 DNA is TGCGCCAGCAGCTTGGAAGGATCAGGGGGCTGGGAAAAACTGTTTTTT. It specifies CASSLEGSGGWEKLFF.

CDR3 sequence reads: CASSRTSGIPGELFF. CDR3 sequence (DNA): TGCGCCAGCAGCCGGACTAGCGGGATACCCGGGGAGCTGTTTTTT. V gene TRBV5-1 combines with J gene TRBJ2-2; 12 nucleotides match TRBD2. V shed 4 bases, J shed 6 bases, and the junction held 4 bases outside the gene matches. The germline CDR1 and CDR2 sequences are SGHRS and YFSETQ. The CDR3 is 15 residues long. Full variable domain (rest looked up from reference TRBV5-1 and TRBJ2-2): KAGVTQTPRYLIKTRGQQVTLSCSPISGHRSVSWYQQTPGQGLQFLFEYFSETQRNKGNFPGRFSGRQFSNSRSEMNVSTLELGDSALYLCASSRTSGIPGELFFGEGSRLTVL.

The chain joins TRBV2 to TRBJ1-2, with unresolved D. The CDR3 consists of 13 residues. Germline V gives CDR1 SNHLY, CDR2 FYNNEI. V was clipped by 4 bases and J by 1 base, with 7 bases between them. The CDR3 DNA reads as TGTGCCAGCAGTGGGCGGATTAACTATGGCTACACCTTC. Residues: CASSGRINYGYTF.

The V and J genes are TRBV19 and TRBJ2-3; D is perhaps TRBD1 (6 bases). V was pared by 4 bases and J by 3 bases, with 17 bases between. This CDR3 comprises 16 residues. Germline-derived CDR1 and CDR2 are LNHDA and SQIVND (reference sequence). DNA for the CDR3: TGTGCCAGTAGTACCCTACAGGGTTCGGGGACAGATACGCAGTATTTT. It translates to CASSTLQGSGTDTQYF.

This chain links TRBV30 with TRBJ2-1; 8 bases fit TRBD2. With 3 bases clipped from V and 8 bases from J, the junction kept 12 bases outside the gene matches. The germline V gene has CDR1 GTSNPN and CDR2 SVGIG (reference sequence). This CDR3 is 15 amino acids long. The CDR3 DNA reads as TGTGCCTGGAGGTCTGGAGTACGGGGGGGGTATGAGCAGTTCTTC. Translating it yields CAWRSGVRGGYEQFF.

This sequence joins TRBV10-3 and TRBJ2-2; 9 bases fit TRBD2. CDR3 length: 14 residues. The J segment lost 4 bases and the V segment lost 11 bases, leaving 8 bases of the junction unmatched. Germline assignment: CDR1 ENHRY and CDR2 SYGVKD. CDR3 in DNA: TGTGCCCCAGTAGCGGGAGTCTTCACCGGGGAGCTGTTTTTT. Amino acids: CAPVAGVFTGELFF.

V gene TRBV7-3 combines with J gene TRBJ1-4, with D perhaps TRBD1 (5 bases). Germline loops: CDR1 SGHTA, CDR2 FQGTGA. The CDR3 loop spans 16 amino acids. Trimming cost V 3 bases and J 2 bases, with 13 bases left between them. The CDR3, as DNA: TGTGCCAGCAGCTTCGACAGCACGCGGACTAATGAAAAACTGTTTTTT. It translates to CASSFDSTRTNEKLFF.

V usage is TRBV7-3 and J usage is TRBJ2-1, with 8 nucleotides matching TRBD1. Germline values: CDR1 SGHTA, CDR2 FQGTGA. This CDR3 spans 14 amino acids. V shed 5 bases, J shed 9 bases, and the junction held 9 bases outside the gene matches. DNA for the CDR3: TGTGCCAGCAGCCCCGGACAGGGTAAGGGTGAGCAGTTCTTC. It translates to CASSPGQGKGEQFF. The full variable domain, with the rest looked up from reference TRBV7-3 and TRBJ2-1, is GAGVSQTPSNKVTEKGKYVELRCDPISGHTALYWYRQSLGQGPEFLIYFQGTGAADDSGLPNDRFFAVRPEGSVSTLKIQRTERGDSAVYLCASSPGQGKGEQFFGPGTRLTVL.

The V call is TRBV28, the J call TRBJ2-2; 13 positions agree with TRBD2. CDR3 size: 18 residues. Unmatched junction bases numbered 7, after V lost 1 base and J lost 5 bases. The germline CDR1 and CDR2 sequences are MDHEN and SYDVKM. In nucleotides, the CDR3 is TGTGCCAGCAGTTTATCTGGACTAGCGGGAGTTCGGACCGGGGAGCTGTTTTTT. Its translation: CASSLSGLAGVRTGELFF.